This TCR beta chain was recovered during a study of T cell responses to AZD1222 COVID-19 vaccine. General study results and limits: Samples come after the peak T cell response, not at day 14. Donors, mostly white British, included more females; clonal diversity was possibly underestimated.

Turning to this clone: Its antigen is as yet unknown.

TCRdb's table, derived via immunoSEQ multiplex PCR, lists solely in-frame clones and lacks some. The sample contains 90,000 to 150,000 clones, around nine tenths of which appear only once. This TCR came from an adult who received the AZD1222 COVID-19 vaccine. This material consisted of peripheral blood, taken 28 days after the second AZD1222 dose.

This CDR3 is CASSPEDSTDTQYF. The CDR3 nucleotides read TGTGCCAGCAGCCCCGAGGACAGCACAGATACGCAGTATTTT. This chain links TRBV7-3 with TRBJ2-3; no clear D. V was shortened by 5 bases and J by 0 bases, with 9 bases between the two germline ends. Germline CDR1 reads SGHTA; CDR2 reads FQGTGA. The CDR3 contains 14 residues.